The present TCR beta chain was sequenced within a study of T cell changes during pregnancy in multiple sclerosis. Repertoires were generated with immunoSEQ multiplex PCR, while TCRdb's copy carries only in-frame clones and drops some. The table has tens of thousands of clones, about 85% seen once. The CDR3 runs to 15 residues. Germline trimming cut 2 bases from V and 7 bases from J; bases unmatched to any gene: 8. Germline CDR1 SGHTA, CDR2 FQGNSA. The TCR comes from a female donor with multiple sclerosis, enrolled in a pregnancy study. The sample here was CD4+ T cells from peripheral blood mononuclear cells, taken in the second trimester of pregnancy. The chain carries TRBV7-2 and TRBJ1-1, with TRBD1 identical over 9 bases. CDR3 protein: CASSLSPGTGFEAFF. CDR3 nucleotides: TGTGCCAGCAGCTTATCCCCCGGGACAGGGTTTGAAGCTTTCTTT.